The next 29 T cell receptor beta chains were all read from a single sample in a study of blood T cell repertoires in COVID-19. The data were produced by immunoSEQ multiplex PCR, yet TCRdb's version contains in-frame clones alone and is incomplete. The table records about 130,000 clones, 60% to 80% of them present only once. Sequencing input: peripheral blood. These receptor sequences come from a man older than 75 with COVID-19, enrolled during active disease.

This sequence joins TRBV5-1 and TRBJ2-7, with D possibly matching TRBD1 (6 bases). Germline assignment: CDR1 SGHRS and CDR2 YFSETQ. V lost 7 bases and J lost 2, with 13 bases in between. This CDR3 has 13 residues. DNA of the CDR3: TGCGCCAGCTCACAGGGCAGCACCTACGAGCAGTACTTC. It yields the protein CASSQGSTYEQYF.

This chain connects TRBV5-4 to TRBJ2-5, with 9 bases fitting TRBD2. This CDR3 is built from 14 residues. Germline loops: CDR1 SGHNT, CDR2 YYREEE (reference sequence). V shed 2 bases and J 4 bases; nucleotides not matched to a gene: 3. The DNA of the CDR3 is TGTGCCAGCAGCTTTAGCGGGAGCGGAGAGACCCAGTACTTC. It is translated as CASSFSGSGETQYF.

This clone was found once. This chain links TRBV4-1 with TRBJ2-2; 11 bases map to TRBD2. Germline-derived CDR1 and CDR2 are MGHRA and YSYEKL. The CDR3 sequence is 18 residues long. V lost 4 bases to trimming and J lost 5 bases; unmatched junction nucleotides: 12. The DNA for the CDR3 is TGCGCCAGCAGCCCGCATCCCCCACTAGCGGGAGAAACCGGGGAGCTGTTTTTT. It specifies CASSPHPPLAGETGELFF.

The chain couples TRBV28 to TRBJ2-4, with 7 bases aligning to TRBD1. The CDR3 spans 14 residues. V trimming: 6 bases; J trimming: 4 bases; junction bases outside the gene matches: 6. Germline V lookup: CDR1 MDHEN, CDR2 SYDVKM. The CDR3 reads CASSPARGKNIQYF. The CDR3 bases are TGTGCCAGCAGCCCTGCCAGGGGGAAAAACATTCAGTACTTC.

The rearrangement links TRBV12-5 to TRBJ2-7; the match to TRBD2 covers 9 bases. This CDR3 has 15 residues. CDR1 and CDR2 (germline): LGHNT, FRNRAP. V dropped 2 bases and J dropped 4; count of bases not matched to a gene: 6. As DNA, the CDR3 is TGTGCTAGTGGTTTGATTGGGCTAGCGGGATACGAGCAGTACTTC. Translated: CASGLIGLAGYEQYF.

V gene TRBV7-9 combines with J gene TRBJ1-4, with 7 bases aligning to TRBD1. This CDR3 is 16 amino acids long. The J segment lost 0 bases and the V segment lost 5 bases, leaving 6 bases of the junction unmatched. Germline V gene lookup returns CDR1 SEHNR and CDR2 FQNEAQ (reference sequence). The CDR3 sequence is CASSPGQPSTNEKLFF. The CDR3, as DNA: TGTGCCAGCAGCCCGGGACAGCCCTCAACTAATGAAAAACTGTTTTTT.

The rearrangement joins TRBV7-2 to TRBJ2-3; 14 nucleotides line up with TRBD2. V dropped 5 bases and J dropped 4; count of bases not matched to a gene: 5. The CDR3 totals 16 residues. Germline V gene data show CDR1 as SGHTA and CDR2 as FQGNSA. The CDR3 loop reads CASSAPGLAGADTQYF. DNA for the CDR3: TGTGCCAGCAGCGCCCCGGGACTAGCGGGAGCAGATACGCAGTATTTT.

This chain links TRBV10-1 with TRBJ2-7; the match to TRBD2 covers 14 bases. With V trimmed by 7 bases and J by 0 bases, 11 bases remained unmatched. In germline, CDR1 is WNHNN, CDR2 SYGVQD (reference sequence). There are 18 residues in the CDR3. This CDR3 is CASTRGLAGVQFSYEQYF. As DNA, the CDR3 is TGCGCCAGCACTAGGGGACTAGCGGGAGTCCAATTCTCCTACGAGCAGTACTTC.

V usage is TRBV10-1 and J usage is TRBJ1-2; TRBD1 is a possible D gene (5 bases). V shed 3 bases and J shed 2 bases, with 10 bases lying between them. Per germline, CDR1 WNHNN and CDR2 SYGVQD (reference sequence). The CDR3 runs 14 residues. CDR3 in DNA: TGCGCCAGCAGTGATGGTCGGGGGAACTATGGCTACACCTTC. Protein: CASSDGRGNYGYTF.

CDR3 sequence: CASSFSSGSGNEQFF. The CDR3 nucleotides read TGTGCCAGCAGCTTCAGTAGCGGGAGTGGCAATGAGCAGTTCTTC. This sequence joins TRBV7-3 and TRBJ2-1; 9 positions match TRBD2. The CDR3 is 15 amino acids. Losses at the gene ends were 3 bases for V and 6 bases for J; bases not matched to a gene: 6. Germline lookup yields CDR1 SGHTA and CDR2 FQGTGA. Filled out from reference TRBV7-3 and TRBJ2-1, the complete variable domain reads GAGVSQTPSNKVTEKGKYVELRCDPISGHTALYWYRQSLGQGPEFLIYFQGTGAADDSGLPNDRFFAVRPEGSVSTLKIQRTERGDSAVYLCASSFSSGSGNEQFFGPGTRLTVL.

The V and J genes are TRBV2 and TRBJ1-1, with TRBD1 matching 7 bases. Looked up from germline, CDR1 is SNHLY and CDR2 is FYNNEI. Losses at the gene ends were 8 bases for V and 2 bases for J; bases not matched to a gene: 5. The CDR3 has 13 amino acids. The CDR3 coding sequence is TGTGCCAGCCCTCGGGACAGTAACACTGAAGCTTTCTTT. Protein product: CASPRDSNTEAFF.

This chain connects TRBV4-1 to TRBJ2-2; TRBD1 might be the D (5 bases). The CDR3 loop spans 15 amino acids. V was pared by 1 base and J by 3 bases, with 9 bases between. Germline assignment: CDR1 MGHRA and CDR2 YSYEKL. In DNA form, the CDR3 reads TGCGCCAGCAGCCAAGGACAGCAATACACCGGGGAGCTGTTTTTT. Protein: CASSQGQQYTGELFF.

This clone was picked up a small number of times. The rearrangement joins TRBV6-5 to TRBJ1-6; a weak D match, TRBD1 (5 bases). The CDR3 has 15 amino acids. V was shortened by 1 base and J by 5 bases, with 9 bases between the two germline ends. Germline V gene data show CDR1 as MNHEY and CDR2 as SVGAGI. The DNA for the CDR3 is TGTGCCAGCAGTTACTACCGCAGGGATAATTCACCCCTCCACTTT. Translation gives CASSYYRRDNSPLHF.

The chain links TRBV14 to TRBJ2-5; 8 nucleotides match TRBD2. CDR1 SGHDN and CDR2 FVKESK come from the germline V gene. The CDR3 covers 15 residues. The V segment lost 2 bases and the J segment 5 bases; nucleotides outside the gene matches: 7. CDR3 sequence (DNA): TGTGCCAGCAGCCAACGGCTTGGCGGGAGGGAGACCCAGTACTTC. This sequence encodes CASSQRLGGRETQYF.

This chain links TRBV21-1 with TRBJ1-5. TRBV21-1 is flagged as a pseudogene. The CDR3 length is 15 residues. The CDR3 region has the DNA TGTGCCAGCAGCAAAGGGGGGGAGCCCAATCAGCCCCAGCATTTT. Translating it yields CASSKGGEPNQPQHF.

The chain carries TRBV5-1 and TRBJ2-1; either TRBD1 or TRBD2 may fit D (5 bases each). Trimming left V 4 bases short and J 7 bases short, with 18 bases between. CDR3 size: 15 residues. From germline, CDR1 is SGHRS and CDR2 YFSETQ. The CDR3: CASSLGPLPGNEQFF. The CDR3 DNA reads as TGCGCCAGCAGCCTGGGACCTCTACCAGGAAATGAGCAGTTCTTC.

This chain connects TRBV13 to TRBJ2-3; 7 bases are shared with TRBD2. CDR1 PRHDT and CDR2 FYEKMQ come from the germline V gene (reference sequence). The V gene end was trimmed by 0 bases and the J gene end by 1 base; junction bases not matched to a gene: 7. This CDR3 has 17 amino acids. The CDR3 sequence is CASSLGTSSSRTDTQYF. The DNA of the CDR3 is TGTGCCAGCAGCTTAGGGACTAGCTCGTCCCGCACAGATACGCAGTATTTT.

The V and J genes are TRBV19 and TRBJ1-2; weak D call: TRBD1 (6 bases). Germline V gene lookup returns CDR1 LNHDA and CDR2 SQIVND (reference sequence). Trimming removed 3 bases at V and 0 bases at J, with 20 bases between. The CDR3 is 18 residues long. The DNA of the CDR3 is TGTGCCAGTAGTATCCTAGGGGGTGGCTTATCCACTAACTATGGCTACACCTTC. Translation gives CASSILGGGLSTNYGYTF.

The J gene is TRBJ2-3, the V gene TRBV4-3; D is uncertain. From germline, CDR1 is LGHNA and CDR2 YSLEER. Deletions cut 0 bases from V and 2 bases from J, with 12 bases between. This CDR3 spans 16 amino acids. DNA of the CDR3: TGCGCCAGCAGCCAAGATCAGGCCTATTACACAGATACGCAGTATTTT. It translates to CASSQDQAYYTDTQYF.

The rearrangement joins TRBV20-1 to TRBJ2-7; D gene unclear. The V gene lost 4 bases and the J gene lost 4 bases, with 8 bases spanning the gap. Germline assignment: CDR1 DFQATT and CDR2 SNEGSKA (reference sequence). The CDR3 length is 11 residues. DNA of the CDR3: TGCAGTGCTAAGTCACAGTACGAGCAGTACTTC. Translated: CSAKSQYEQYF.

A few counts support this clone. The rearrangement joins TRBV6-5 to TRBJ2-5, with a possible D match to TRBD1 (6 bases). The CDR3 has 15 residues. V dropped 1 base and J dropped 5 bases, with 14 bases sitting between them. Germline lookup yields CDR1 MNHEY and CDR2 SVGAGI. The CDR3 reads CASSYFLGAAETQYF. CDR3 sequence (DNA): TGTGCCAGCAGTTACTTTTTGGGGGCCGCGGAGACCCAGTACTTC.

The rearrangement uses TRBV28 and TRBJ1-2; 8 bases line up with TRBD1. Germline CDR1 reads MDHEN; CDR2 reads SYDVKM. The CDR3 sequence is 14 residues long. V lost 6 bases, J lost 8 bases, and 11 bases stayed unmatched. The CDR3 spells CASSSSGQGSGYTF. The CDR3, as DNA: TGTGCCAGCAGCTCGAGCGGACAGGGAAGCGGCTACACCTTC.

This clone was counted between two and nine times. This CDR3 reads CASSVRDRGQAKFF. The CDR3 region has the DNA TGTGCCAGCAGCGTAAGGGACAGGGGGCAGGCAAAGTTCTTC. This chain links TRBV9 with TRBJ2-1, with TRBD1 matching over 12 bases. The CDR3 length is 14 residues. The V and J ends lost 1 base and 14 bases, in that order; junction bases with no gene match: 7. Germline V CDR1 and CDR2: SGDLS, YYNGEE.

The chain employs TRBV2 and TRBJ1-3; 7 bases are shared with TRBD1. The length of the CDR3 is 16 residues. The V gene's germline CDR1 is SNHLY and CDR2 FYNNEI. Trimming at V came to 4 bases and at J to 4 bases, leaving 10 bases not matched to a gene. The CDR3 DNA reads TGTGCCAGCAGTGGTGACAGGGTCCAAAACGGAAACACCATATATTTT. Protein sequence: CASSGDRVQNGNTIYF.

The chain recombines TRBV29-1 with TRBJ1-1; 7 bases agree with TRBD1. Germline CDR1 is SQVTM and CDR2 is ANQGSEA. V lost 7 bases, J lost 6 bases, and 14 bases stayed unmatched. This CDR3 is built from 14 residues. In nucleotides, the CDR3 is TGCAGCGCCGGGTCGACAGGGCCTGGGGCTGAAGCTTTCTTT. This codes for CSAGSTGPGAEAFF.

V is TRBV28 and J is TRBJ2-7; 7 nucleotides match TRBD2. Germline V gene data show CDR1 as MDHEN and CDR2 as SYDVKM. The CDR3 contains 14 residues. Losses at the gene ends were 3 bases for V and 0 bases for J; bases not matched to a gene: 2. The CDR3 coding sequence is TGTGCCAGCAGTTTGGGGGGGAACTCCTACGAGCAGTACTTC. Translating gives CASSLGGNSYEQYF.

This clone was seen once. This chain joins TRBV4-2 and TRBJ2-2, with D possibly TRBD2 on 5 matching bases. The V and J ends lost 2 bases and 0 bases respectively, with 7 bases between them. The CDR3 spans 15 residues. The V gene's germline CDR1 is LGHNA and CDR2 YNFKEQ. The chain's CDR3 is CASSQIGANTGELFF. CDR3 sequence (DNA): TGTGCCAGCAGCCAAATCGGGGCGAACACCGGGGAGCTGTTTTTT.

The V and J genes are TRBV7-9 and TRBJ1-5; D unresolved. Per germline, CDR1 SEHNR and CDR2 FQNEAQ (reference sequence). Trimming took off 2 bases at V and 7 bases at J, with 6 bases between the two ends. The CDR3 is 12 residues long. CDR3 DNA sequence: TGTGCCAGCAGCTTACGAGGGCAGCCCCAGCATTTT. Translation: CASSLRGQPQHF.

This chain links TRBV12-2 with TRBJ2-2; the DNA was not compared with TRBD2, the D call given in the table. TRBV12-2 corresponds to a pseudogene. The CDR3 contains 20 residues. The CDR3 protein is CASRLEYLAGDARDTGELFF. Here the CDR3 DNA reads TGTGCAAGTCGCTTAGAATACTTAGCGGGAGACGCGCGAGACACCGGGGAGCTGTTTTTT.